This entry concerns a single T cell receptor (beta chain). Its antigen is currently unknown. V shed 0 bases and J shed 5 bases, with 9 bases lying between them. CDR1 and CDR2 from the germline V gene are SGHDT and YYEEEE. The CDR3 has 14 amino acids. This sample was included in a study of CD8 T cells in Susac syndrome. Study as a whole: Blood was drawn from patients with Susac syndrome. At that point, they were therapy-naive, on corticosteroids, or on intravenous immunoglobulin alone. General observations from the study: The peak of CD8+ clonal expansion in Susac was seen in TEMRA cells and active patients.

RNA totalling roughly 0.45 to 1 ug underwent reverse transcription with random hexamers. TCRdb re-called the immunoSEQ multiplex PCR reads with MiXCR, one entry per CDR3 protein. Of roughly 52,000 distinct CDR3 sequences in the sample, over 90% were seen once. The chain recombines TRBV5-6 with TRBJ2-1; tentatively, D is TRBD1 or TRBD2 (5 bases each). Sequenced input: CD8+ T cells from PBMCs. This clonotype originated in a human donor with Susac syndrome. The CDR3 DNA sequence: TGTGCCAGCAGCTTGGGGGGACCGCACAATGAGCAGTTCTTC. Translation gives CASSLGGPHNEQFF.